Below are 20 T cell receptor beta chains sequenced from a single sample in a study of shared clonotypes between healthy human individuals. Positively selected for CCR7, the CD45RO-negative cells used as naive CD8 cells excluded terminally differentiated effector memory CD45RA+ cells. The method was immunoSEQ multiplex PCR; TCRdb's version includes in-frame clones alone and lacks a portion of them. The sample has millions of clones, about 95% seen once. The sequenced sample consisted of naive CD8+ T cells sorted from blood. These receptors originate from a man younger than 30 in good health.

J is TRBJ2-7 and V is TRBV28, with TRBD1 as a possible D gene (6 bases). V lost 1 base to trimming and J lost 6 bases, with 10 bases between them. The CDR3 runs 13 residues. Germline V lookup: CDR1 MDHEN, CDR2 SYDVKM. CDR3 region: CASSLSGVGEQYF. DNA for the CDR3: TGTGCCAGCAGTTTATCAGGGGTGGGCGAGCAGTACTTC.

This rearrangement joins TRBV4-3 to TRBJ2-1, with a weak D call TRBD2 (5 bases). The V and J ends lost 1 base and 0 bases respectively, with 10 bases between them. Germline CDR1 LGHNA, CDR2 YSLEER. The CDR3 contains 16 residues. The CDR3 DNA follows: TGCGCCAGCAGCCAAGGGATTGGGAGCTCCTACAATGAGCAGTTCTTC. Residues: CASSQGIGSSYNEQFF.

The chain employs TRBV7-9 and TRBJ2-5; the match to TRBD2 covers 9 bases. V lost 6 bases, J lost 4 bases, and 15 bases stayed unmatched. Per germline, CDR1 SEHNR and CDR2 FQNEAQ (reference sequence). This CDR3 is 17 amino acids long. The CDR3 DNA sequence: TGTGCCAGCAGTCTGGACCCGGCGGGAGGGCCAAGAGAGACCCAGTACTTC. Amino acid sequence: CASSLDPAGGPRETQYF.

This clone came up once. This chain connects TRBV30 to TRBJ1-3, with 10 bases lining up with TRBD1. J gave up 0 bases and V 3 bases, and 5 bases lay outside the gene matches. Germline V lookup: CDR1 GTSNPN, CDR2 SVGIG (reference sequence). This CDR3 has 16 residues. CDR3 loop: CAWRDRGEGSGNTIYF. Here the CDR3 DNA reads TGTGCCTGGAGGGACAGGGGGGAAGGCTCTGGAAACACCATATATTTT.

V usage is TRBV30 and J usage is TRBJ2-2; weak D call: TRBD2 (6 bases). The CDR3 spans 13 residues. Germline loops: CDR1 GTSNPN, CDR2 SVGIG (reference sequence). V gave up 0 bases and J gave up 6 bases, with 8 bases separating them. CDR3 protein: CAWSVWGAGELFF. As DNA, the CDR3 is TGTGCCTGGAGTGTCTGGGGGGCCGGGGAGCTGTTTTTT.

With respect to this clone: Other DNA sequences in this sample translate to the same CDR3. The chain employs TRBV6-6 and TRBJ1-1, with D maybe TRBD1 (6 bases). The CDR3 is 13 residues long. V was trimmed by 3 bases and J by 5 bases, leaving 10 bases between them. Germline V gives CDR1 MNHNY, CDR2 SVGAGI (reference sequence). The CDR3 nucleotides are TGTGCCAGCAGTTATGGAGGGGGGACTGAAGCTTTCTTT. Its protein is CASSYGGGTEAFF.

This sequence joins TRBV7-9 and TRBJ2-7; D is undetermined. V gave up 5 bases and J gave up 3 bases, with 11 bases separating them. The V gene's germline CDR1 is SEHNR and CDR2 FQNEAQ (reference sequence). This CDR3 region has 13 residues. CDR3 sequence reads: CASSPTNFYEQYF. DNA of the CDR3: TGTGCCAGCAGCCCTACCAACTTCTACGAGCAGTACTTC.

The chain employs TRBV21-1 and TRBJ2-7; the table names TRBD1, a call not compared with the DNA. TRBV21-1 is assigned pseudogene status. The CDR3 spans 13 residues. CDR3 sequence (DNA): TGTGCCAGCATGGACAGGGGAGCCTACGAGCAGTACTTC. As protein: CASMDRGAYEQYF.

The chain recombines TRBV6-1 with TRBJ2-1, with D tentatively TRBD1 (6 bases). The V gene lost 8 bases and the J gene lost 5 bases, with 10 bases spanning the gap. CDR1 is MNHNS and CDR2 is SASEGT in the germline V gene. The CDR3 length is 12 residues. The CDR3 spells CASGAGDNEQFF. CDR3 in DNA: TGTGCCAGCGGCGCAGGGGACAATGAGCAGTTCTTC.

The chain uses TRBV2 and TRBJ2-7; TRBD2 aligns across 7 bases. Unmatched junction bases numbered 7, after V lost 2 bases and J lost 3 bases. The CDR3 contains 15 residues. CDR1 is SNHLY and CDR2 is FYNNEI in the germline V gene. For the CDR3, the DNA is TGTGCCAGCAGTGAACGGCCGGCTAGCGGCTACGAGCAGTACTTC. Residues: CASSERPASGYEQYF.

This chain joins TRBV6-5 and TRBJ1-1, with D possibly matching TRBD1 (6 bases). The germline V and J ends were trimmed by 1 base and 8 bases, with 11 bases remaining between them. The germline CDR1 and CDR2 sequences are MNHEY and SVGAGI. The CDR3 has 13 amino acids. The CDR3 DNA is TGTGCCAGCAGTTACTTGCCGGGGACAGAAGCTTTCTTT. This encodes CASSYLPGTEAFF.

As for this clone: The sample holds other DNA sequences that translate to the same CDR3. V and J are TRBV7-9 and TRBJ2-5; D gene uncertain. Trimming cost V 2 bases and J 1 base, with 2 bases left between them. The CDR3 length is 12 residues. From germline, CDR1 is SEHNR and CDR2 FQNEAQ (reference sequence). CDR3 protein: CASSLTQETQYF. The DNA of the CDR3 is TGTGCCAGCAGCTTAACCCAAGAGACCCAGTACTTC.

Worth noting for this clone: Other DNA sequences in the same sample also yield this CDR3. The rearrangement links TRBV11-2 to TRBJ2-5; no definite D call. The CDR3 spans 13 residues. CDR1 and CDR2 (germline): SGHAT, FQNNGV. The germline V and J ends were trimmed by 1 base and 4 bases, with 7 bases remaining between them. The CDR3 DNA is TGTGCCAGCAGCTTAGCATCCGGAGAGACCCAGTACTTC. Residues: CASSLASGETQYF.

This chain links TRBV7-9 with TRBJ2-5, with a weak D call TRBD1 (5 bases). The V and J ends lost 6 bases and 1 base respectively, with 12 bases between them. Germline V lookup: CDR1 SEHNR, CDR2 FQNEAQ (reference sequence). The CDR3 is 14 residues long. The CDR3 nucleotides are TGTGCCAGCAGGGGGCCTGGCGGCCAAGAGACCCAGTACTTC. It yields the protein CASRGPGGQETQYF.

This sequence joins TRBV27 and TRBJ2-7; TRBD2 matches 7 bases. V dropped 3 bases and J dropped 5; count of bases not matched to a gene: 10. The CDR3 consists of 15 residues. In germline, CDR1 is MNHEY, CDR2 SMNVEV (reference sequence). In nucleotides, the CDR3 is TGTGCCAGCAGTTTCCGGGGGGTTACGGACGACGAGCAGTACTTC. Protein product: CASSFRGVTDDEQYF.

The J gene is TRBJ2-3, the V gene TRBV19, with D tentatively TRBD1 (5 bases). Germline V gene data show CDR1 as LNHDA and CDR2 as SQIVND (reference sequence). This CDR3 is 14 amino acids long. Deletions cut 4 bases from V and 3 bases from J, with 11 bases between. This CDR3 is CASSTGWGTDTQYF. CDR3 DNA: TGTGCCAGTAGTACAGGGTGGGGTACAGATACGCAGTATTTT.

The V and J genes are TRBV6-1 and TRBJ2-7; D is ambiguous. Germline V gives CDR1 MNHNS, CDR2 SASEGT. Trimming stripped 1 base from V and 3 bases from J, with 13 bases between. The CDR3 extends over 15 amino acids. This CDR3 reads CASSEEDGSSYEQYF. In DNA form, the CDR3 reads TGTGCCAGCAGTGAAGAGGATGGTAGCAGCTACGAGCAGTACTTC.

The chain links TRBV4-2 to TRBJ1-5; D may be TRBD1 (5 bases). Germline V lookup: CDR1 LGHNA, CDR2 YNFKEQ. This CDR3 spans 18 amino acids. The V end lost 1 base, the J end lost 3 bases, and 19 bases lay between the germline ends. The CDR3 loop reads CASSQGEGREADNQPQHF. The CDR3 DNA reads as TGTGCCAGCAGCCAAGGTGAGGGGAGGGAGGCGGACAATCAGCCCCAGCATTTT.

The genes are TRBV7-3 and TRBJ2-1, with D tentatively TRBD1 or TRBD2 (5 bases each). Germline CDR1 and CDR2: SGHTA and FQGTGA. This CDR3 has 13 amino acids. V lost 5 bases and J 7 bases, leaving 12 bases between the germline ends. The CDR3 here is CASSEGPLNEQFF. For the CDR3, the DNA is TGTGCCAGCAGCGAGGGGCCCCTAAATGAGCAGTTCTTC. Together with reference TRBV7-3 and TRBJ2-1, the CDR3 gives the full variable domain: GAGVSQTPSNKVTEKGKYVELRCDPISGHTALYWYRQSLGQGPEFLIYFQGTGAADDSGLPNDRFFAVRPEGSVSTLKIQRTERGDSAVYLCASSEGPLNEQFFGPGTRLTVL.

Concerning this clone itself: The sample carries other DNA sequences with the same CDR3. The chain links TRBV28 to TRBJ2-1; no firm D call. CDR1 and CDR2 from the germline V gene are MDHEN and SYDVKM. The V gene lost 3 bases and the J gene lost 4 bases, with 10 bases spanning the gap. CDR3 length: 14 residues. The CDR3 spells CASSLGALYNEQFF. CDR3 in DNA: TGTGCCAGCAGTTTGGGCGCTTTATACAATGAGCAGTTCTTC.